This T cell receptor beta chain is from a study of blood T cell repertoires in COVID-19. Study context: Material from acute and convalescent COVID-19 was sourced from the United States, Italy and Spain. T cells, B-cell-depleted T cells, or PBMCs supplied cDNA or gDNA.

Per the authors' pipeline: For nucleated cells, counts were estimated from reference gene primer amplification. Measured with immunoSEQ multiplex PCR; TCRdb has only the in-frame clones, and not every one. The V and J calls and clone size come from that table; D and trimming were worked out from the DNA. The repertoire consists of approximately 400,000 clones, with more than 70% occurring once and the leading ten covering roughly 1.2%. There are 16 residues in the CDR3. The V and J ends lost 1 base and 3 bases, in that order; junction bases with no gene match: 4. Germline V gene data show CDR1 as SGHTA and CDR2 as FQGTGA.

The rearrangement joins TRBV7-3 to TRBJ2-1, with 9 bases aligning to TRBD1. Material: peripheral blood. This receptor was obtained from a middle-aged man with acute or convalescent COVID-19. CDR3 amino acids: CASSLSGTGFYNEQFF. Here the CDR3 DNA reads TGTGCCAGCAGCTTAAGCGGGACAGGGTTCTACAATGAGCAGTTCTTC.